One sample yielded the 31 T cell receptor beta chains listed below, sequenced in a study of cytomegalovirus exposure and HLA in healthy donors. 13 Jbeta primers and 60 Vbeta primers were used for the PCR. Using immunoSEQ multiplex PCR, the repertoire was profiled, and TCRdb retains in-frame clones only, with some absent. This table has about 120,000 clones, 60% to 85% appearing once. The specimen sequenced was PBMCs. The receptors were gathered from a woman aged 35 to 49 in good health and CMV-seropositive.

This chain joins TRBV27 and TRBJ1-5; 8 bases are a match to TRBD1. The CDR3 sequence is 14 residues long. Germline V CDR1 and CDR2: MNHEY, SMNVEV (reference sequence). With V trimmed by 3 bases and J by 9 bases, 7 bases remained unmatched. The CDR3 is CASSFDRGFGPQHF. The CDR3 DNA reads TGTGCCAGCAGTTTTGACAGGGGATTTGGGCCCCAGCATTTT.

The rearrangement joins TRBV20-1 to TRBJ2-7, with D possibly matching TRBD1 (6 bases). Germline loops: CDR1 DFQATT, CDR2 SNEGSKA (reference sequence). This CDR3 region has 11 residues. Trimming stripped 6 bases from V and 9 bases from J, with 15 bases between. In DNA form, the CDR3 reads TGCAGTGCCATACAGGGTACAGTGCAGTACTTC. Protein sequence: CSAIQGTVQYF.

This clone was counted a single time. The chain employs TRBV30 and TRBJ2-3, with 8 bases matching TRBD2. J gave up 1 base and V 0 bases, and 6 bases lay outside the gene matches. Looked up from germline, CDR1 is GTSNPN and CDR2 is SVGIG (reference sequence). The CDR3 spans 16 residues. The CDR3 coding sequence is TGTGCCTGGAGTGTACTTAGCGGGACTGGCACAGATACGCAGTATTTT. Encoded protein: CAWSVLSGTGTDTQYF.

The chain has TRBV28 and TRBJ2-5; weak D call: TRBD2 (6 bases). This CDR3 spans 14 amino acids. The V end lost 3 bases, the J end lost 2 bases, and 10 bases lay between the germline ends. Germline values: CDR1 MDHEN, CDR2 SYDVKM. CDR3 DNA sequence: TGTGCCAGCAGTTTTCGGCGGGGACAAGAGACCCAGTACTTC. Its protein is CASSFRRGQETQYF.

The rearrangement joins TRBV25-1 to TRBJ1-1; no clear D gene. The CDR3 is 16 residues long. Germline CDR1 and CDR2: MGHDK and SYGVNS. V was trimmed by 3 bases and J by 0 bases, leaving 14 bases between them. The CDR3 spells CASSDRVRTLNTEAFF. CDR3 sequence (DNA): TGTGCCAGCAGTGACCGGGTGCGAACGTTGAACACTGAAGCTTTCTTT.

As DNA, the CDR3 is TGCGCCAGCAGCACCGGGACTAGCGATAACAATGAGCAGTTCTTC. Protein: CASSTGTSDNNEQFF. J is TRBJ2-1 and V is TRBV5-1; 10 positions agree with TRBD2. From germline, CDR1 is SGHRS and CDR2 YFSETQ. V shed 4 bases, J shed 5 bases, and the junction held 6 bases outside the gene matches. CDR3 length equals 15 residues. The full variable domain, completed using reference TRBV5-1 and TRBJ2-1, is KAGVTQTPRYLIKTRGQQVTLSCSPISGHRSVSWYQQTPGQGLQFLFEYFSETQRNKGNFPGRFSGRQFSNSRSEMNVSTLELGDSALYLCASSTGTSDNNEQFFGPGTRLTVL.

The chain employs TRBV19 and TRBJ2-7; possible D gene TRBD2, 6 bases. V was shortened by 5 bases and J by 0 bases, with 8 bases between the two germline ends. The CDR3 loop spans 13 amino acids. Germline lookup yields CDR1 LNHDA and CDR2 SQIVND (reference sequence). The CDR3 region is CASSWGVSYEQYF. For the CDR3, the DNA is TGTGCCAGTAGTTGGGGGGTCTCCTACGAGCAGTACTTC.

The chain links TRBV30 to TRBJ2-7; 8 bases fit TRBD1. V gave up 5 bases and J gave up 7 bases; unmatched junction bases: 13. There are 14 residues in the CDR3. CDR1 is GTSNPN and CDR2 is SVGIG in the germline V gene (reference sequence). The CDR3 nucleotides read TGTGCCTGGGCTTACCTCGGGACAGGTCGTGAGCAGTACTTC. Protein sequence: CAWAYLGTGREQYF.

This clone was detected only once. This chain uses TRBV27 with TRBJ1-2; 9 nucleotides align to TRBD1. From germline, CDR1 is MNHEY and CDR2 SMNVEV (reference sequence). The V segment lost 5 bases and the J segment 6 bases; nucleotides outside the gene matches: 13. CDR3 length: 16 residues. Here the CDR3 reads CASSNPGTGRKNGYTF. For the CDR3, the DNA is TGTGCCAGCAGTAACCCTGGGACAGGGCGTAAGAATGGCTACACCTTC.

The DNA for the CDR3 is TGTGCCAGCAGCTTGGGGACAGGGAAGCACTATGGCTACACCTTC. Residues: CASSLGTGKHYGYTF. The chain links TRBV5-6 to TRBJ1-2, with 8 nucleotides matching TRBD1. Looked up from germline, CDR1 is SGHDT and CDR2 is YYEEEE. The CDR3 runs to 15 residues. After removal of 0 bases from V and 3 bases from J, the junction contained 4 bases not matched to a gene.

The chain has TRBV9 and TRBJ1-1; possibly TRBD1 for D (5 bases). The CDR3 spans 13 residues. Between the trimmed V and J ends, which lost 2 bases and 4 bases, there was a span of 9 bases. The germline gives CDR1 SGDLS, CDR2 YYNGEE. CDR3: CASSVREGTEAFF. The CDR3 DNA reads as TGTGCCAGCAGCGTCAGGGAGGGCACTGAAGCTTTCTTT.

This sequence joins TRBV4-3 and TRBJ1-2; D is possibly TRBD1 (5 bases). V was clipped by 0 bases and J by 6 bases, with 11 bases between them. This CDR3 region has 14 residues. Germline V gives CDR1 LGHNA, CDR2 YSLEER. CDR3 nucleotides: TGCGCCAGCAGCCAAGATCGGGGGGATCATGGCTACACCTTC. Translated: CASSQDRGDHGYTF.

This clone was counted a few times. Other DNA variants within this sample encode the same CDR3. The chain uses TRBV2 and TRBJ2-5, with D perhaps TRBD1 (5 bases). Trimming removed 6 bases at V and 0 bases at J, with 8 bases between. Germline loops: CDR1 SNHLY, CDR2 FYNNEI. The CDR3 loop spans 13 amino acids. In nucleotides, the CDR3 is TGTGCCAGCAGGCGACAGTACCAAGAGACCCAGTACTTC. It is translated as CASRRQYQETQYF.

This chain connects TRBV7-2 to TRBJ2-7, with D possibly matching TRBD2 (6 bases). With 6 bases removed from V and 0 bases from J, the gap between germline ends came to 12 bases. The CDR3 loop spans 14 amino acids. CDR1 and CDR2 from the germline V gene are SGHTA and FQGNSA. CDR3 sequence: CASRLTSHSYEQYF. Here the CDR3 DNA reads TGTGCCAGCAGATTGACTAGTCACTCCTACGAGCAGTACTTC.

The J gene is TRBJ2-7, the V gene TRBV28; 10 bases match TRBD1. The CDR3 consists of 14 residues. V lost 5 bases, J lost 5 bases, and 6 bases stayed unmatched. The germline V gene encodes CDR1 MDHEN and CDR2 SYDVKM. The CDR3 DNA reads TGTGCCAGCAGTGTGGGACAGGGGCTTGACGAGCAGTACTTC. Translating it yields CASSVGQGLDEQYF.

V is TRBV7-9 and J is TRBJ2-7; D gene ambiguous. Germline V CDR1 and CDR2: SEHNR, FQNEAQ (reference sequence). The CDR3 is 12 residues long. With 1 base removed from V and 4 bases from J, the gap between germline ends came to 5 bases. DNA for the CDR3: TGTGCCAGCAGCTTAGACATATACGAGCAGTACTTC. Its translation: CASSLDIYEQYF. Based on the CDR3 plus reference TRBV7-9 and TRBJ2-7, the full variable domain is DTGVSQNPRHKITKRGQNVTFRCDPISEHNRLYWYRQTLGQGPEFLTYFQNEAQLEKSRLLSDRFSAERPKGSFSTLEIQRTEQGDSAMYLCASSLDIYEQYFGPGTRLTVT.

The chain has TRBV6-1 and TRBJ2-7, with a tentative D call TRBD2 (5 bases). V lost 6 bases and J lost 4, with 10 bases in between. Per germline, CDR1 MNHNS and CDR2 SASEGT. This CDR3 has 12 residues. CDR3 sequence: CASRDPGYEQYF. CDR3 DNA sequence: TGTGCCAGCAGGGATCCGGGGTACGAGCAGTACTTC.

This rearrangement joins TRBV9 to TRBJ2-2, with TRBD2 as a possible D gene (7 bases). V was clipped by 0 bases and J by 5 bases, with 8 bases between them. Germline V gene data show CDR1 as SGDLS and CDR2 as YYNGEE. This CDR3 is built from 14 residues. The CDR3 nucleotides read TGTGCCAGCAGCGTAGAGGGGGGGACCGGGGAGCTGTTTTTT. Translated: CASSVEGGTGELFF.

V is TRBV7-6 and J is TRBJ2-5, with 9 bases that match TRBD1. This CDR3 has 14 amino acids. Germline assignment: CDR1 SGHVS and CDR2 FNYEAQ. Losses at the gene ends were 3 bases for V and 2 bases for J; bases not matched to a gene: 1. The CDR3 DNA reads TGTGCCAGCAGCTTCGGGACAGGGCAAGAGACCCAGTACTTC. This encodes CASSFGTGQETQYF.

The genes are TRBV6-1 and TRBJ1-5; 7 bases map to TRBD1. Germline V gives CDR1 MNHNS, CDR2 SASEGT. V lost 4 bases, J lost 10 bases, and 10 bases stayed unmatched. The CDR3 covers 14 residues. CDR3 sequence reads: CASSVTGDRDPQHF. In DNA, the CDR3 is TGTGCCAGCAGTGTCACAGGGGATCGAGATCCCCAGCATTTT.

The CDR3 region is CAISHRDEKLFF. CDR3 bases: TGTGCCATCAGCCACAGGGATGAAAAACTGTTTTTT. V is TRBV10-3 and J is TRBJ1-4, with D possibly matching TRBD1 (6 bases). Germline loops: CDR1 ENHRY, CDR2 SYGVKD. Trimming removed 6 bases from V and 6 bases from J, with 8 bases in between. The CDR3 consists of 12 residues.

This sequence joins TRBV29-1 and TRBJ2-4; D is possibly TRBD2 (5 bases). CDR1 SQVTM and CDR2 ANQGSEA come from the germline V gene. V lost 4 bases and J 9 bases, leaving 22 bases between the germline ends. This CDR3 region has 15 residues. The CDR3 region has the DNA TGCAGCGTTGGAGAACCGGGGTTCGTGTCGGGCATTCAGTACTTC. This gives the protein CSVGEPGFVSGIQYF. Full variable domain (missing parts from reference TRBV29-1 and TRBJ2-4): SAVISQKPSRDICQRGTSLTIQCQVDSQVTMMFWYRQQPGQSLTLIATANQGSEATYESGFVIDKFPISRPNLTFSTLTVSNMSPEDSSIYLCSVGEPGFVSGIQYFGAGTRLSVL.

The genes are TRBV14 and TRBJ1-2; TRBD1 might be the D (5 bases). The CDR3 is made up of 13 amino acids. The V end lost 4 bases, the J end lost 8 bases, and 14 bases lay between the germline ends. CDR1 SGHDN and CDR2 FVKESK come from the germline V gene. The CDR3 loop is CASSPILREGYTF. The CDR3 DNA reads as TGTGCCAGCAGCCCAATACTCAGGGAAGGCTACACCTTC.

About this clone itself: The same CDR3 is also encoded by other DNA sequences in this sample. V is TRBV6-5 and J is TRBJ2-7; D call uncertain. The V and J ends lost 2 bases and 1 base respectively, with 6 bases between them. The CDR3 spans 13 residues. CDR1 MNHEY and CDR2 SVGAGI come from the germline V gene. In DNA, the CDR3 is TGTGCCAGCAGTTACGACTCGTCCTACGAGCAGTACTTC. Its protein product is CASSYDSSYEQYF.

This clone was seen just once. This chain links TRBV4-2 with TRBJ2-7; the match to TRBD2 covers 10 bases. CDR3 length: 17 residues. V was pared by 4 bases and J by 6 bases, with 15 bases of the junction left unmatched. Germline values: CDR1 LGHNA, CDR2 YNFKEQ. CDR3 sequence: CASSPRGGSGGAAEQYF. CDR3 nucleotide sequence: TGTGCCAGCAGCCCGAGAGGGGGGAGCGGGGGGGCCGCCGAGCAGTACTTC.

The chain carries TRBV12-5 and TRBJ2-2; no reliable D call. Germline CDR1 reads LGHNT; CDR2 reads FRNRAP. The CDR3 consists of 13 residues. The ends were cut back, 4 bases at V and 8 bases at J, with 11 bases in the middle. The CDR3: CASGYYGVGELFF. The CDR3 DNA follows: TGTGCTAGTGGTTATTACGGTGTAGGGGAGCTGTTTTTT.

The chain is built from TRBV7-6 and TRBJ2-3, with 10 bases matching TRBD2. The CDR3 sequence is 16 residues long. CDR1 is SGHVS and CDR2 is FNYEAQ in the germline V gene. V lost 5 bases and J lost 5; bases outside the gene matches: 10. The chain's CDR3 is CASSQWASGSGDTQYF. In nucleotides, the CDR3 is TGTGCCAGCAGCCAGTGGGCTAGCGGGAGCGGAGATACGCAGTATTTT.

This chain links TRBV28 with TRBJ2-5; 9 bases line up with TRBD2. J lost 5 bases, V lost 4 bases, and 14 bases had no gene match. There are 17 residues in the CDR3. The germline gives CDR1 MDHEN, CDR2 SYDVKM. CDR3 amino acids: CASSSTLSGSRWETQYF. The CDR3 nucleotides are TGTGCCAGCAGTTCGACCCTTAGCGGGAGTAGATGGGAGACCCAGTACTTC. Based on the CDR3 plus reference TRBV28 and TRBJ2-5, the full variable domain is DVKVTQSSRYLVKRTGEKVFLECVQDMDHENMFWYRQDPGLGLRLIYFSYDVKMKEKGDIPEGYSVSREKKERFSLILESASTNQTSMYLCASSSTLSGSRWETQYFGPGTRLLVL.

The chain carries TRBV18 and TRBJ2-1; D unresolved. From germline, CDR1 is KGHSH and CDR2 LQKENI. V was trimmed by 4 bases and J by 6 bases, leaving 13 bases between them. The CDR3 is 14 residues long. The CDR3 DNA sequence: TGTGCCAGCTCACAAAGCGAAGGCGGCAATGAGCAGTTCTTC. It is translated as CASSQSEGGNEQFF. Looking up the rest from reference TRBV18 and TRBJ2-1 gives the full variable domain: NAGVMQNPRHLVRRRGQEARLRCSPMKGHSHVYWYRQLPEEGLKFMVYLQKENIIDESGMPKERFSAEFPKEGPSILRIQQVVRGDSAAYFCASSQSEGGNEQFFGPGTRLTVL.

The chain couples TRBV29-1 to TRBJ1-2; D gene unclear. The CDR3 extends over 13 amino acids. Trimming stripped 7 bases from V and 0 bases from J, with 12 bases between. CDR1 is SQVTM and CDR2 is ANQGSEA in the germline V gene. DNA for the CDR3: TGCAGCGGTCGAATCGGGTCTAACTATGGCTACACCTTC. It encodes CSGRIGSNYGYTF.

This chain links TRBV27 with TRBJ2-7, with a weak D call TRBD2 (5 bases). Trimming took off 5 bases at V and 6 bases at J, with 14 bases between the two ends. This CDR3 is built from 13 residues. Germline V gene lookup returns CDR1 MNHEY and CDR2 SMNVEV (reference sequence). The CDR3 DNA is TGTGCCAGCAGTCCCCGTACAGAGGGCGAGCAGTACTTC. Translation gives CASSPRTEGEQYF.